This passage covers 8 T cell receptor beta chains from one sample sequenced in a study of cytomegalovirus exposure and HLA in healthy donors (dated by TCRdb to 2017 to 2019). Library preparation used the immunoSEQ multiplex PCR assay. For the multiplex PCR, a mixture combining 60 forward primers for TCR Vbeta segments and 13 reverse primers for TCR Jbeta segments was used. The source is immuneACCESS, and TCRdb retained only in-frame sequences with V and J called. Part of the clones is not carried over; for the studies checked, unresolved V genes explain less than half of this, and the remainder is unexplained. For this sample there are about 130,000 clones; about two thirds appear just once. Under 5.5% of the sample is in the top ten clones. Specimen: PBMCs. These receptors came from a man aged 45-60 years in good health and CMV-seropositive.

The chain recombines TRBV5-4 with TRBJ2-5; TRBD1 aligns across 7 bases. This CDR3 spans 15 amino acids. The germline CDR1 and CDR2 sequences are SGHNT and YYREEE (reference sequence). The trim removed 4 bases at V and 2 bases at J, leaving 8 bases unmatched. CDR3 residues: CASSLPGQQQETQYF. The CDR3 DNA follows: TGTGCCAGCAGCCTCCCGGGACAGCAGCAAGAGACCCAGTACTTC.

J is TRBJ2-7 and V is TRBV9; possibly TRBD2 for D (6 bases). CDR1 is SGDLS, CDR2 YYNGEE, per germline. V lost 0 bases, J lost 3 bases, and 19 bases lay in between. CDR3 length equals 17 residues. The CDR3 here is CASSVGAGRGVGYEQYF. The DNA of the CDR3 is TGTGCCAGCAGCGTAGGAGCTGGGCGGGGTGTTGGCTACGAGCAGTACTTC.

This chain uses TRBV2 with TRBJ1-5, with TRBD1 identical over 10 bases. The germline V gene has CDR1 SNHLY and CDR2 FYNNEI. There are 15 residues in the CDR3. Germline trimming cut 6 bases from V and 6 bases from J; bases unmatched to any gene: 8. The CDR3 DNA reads TGTGCCAGCAGGGGGACAGGGGCTTCGGGTCAGCCCCAGCATTTT. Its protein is CASRGTGASGQPQHF.

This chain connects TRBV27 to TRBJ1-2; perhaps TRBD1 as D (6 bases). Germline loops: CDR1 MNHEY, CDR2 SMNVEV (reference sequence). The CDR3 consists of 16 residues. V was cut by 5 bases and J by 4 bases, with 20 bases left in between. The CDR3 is CASSPREDSNFYGYTF. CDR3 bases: TGTGCCAGCAGTCCCCGGGAGGACAGTAACTTCTATGGCTACACCTTC.

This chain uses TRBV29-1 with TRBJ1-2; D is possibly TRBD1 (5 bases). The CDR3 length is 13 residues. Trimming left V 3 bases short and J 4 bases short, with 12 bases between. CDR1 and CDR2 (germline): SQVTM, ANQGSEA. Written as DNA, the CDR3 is TGCAGCGTTGATATTACAGGCCTCTATGGCTACACCTTC. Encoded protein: CSVDITGLYGYTF. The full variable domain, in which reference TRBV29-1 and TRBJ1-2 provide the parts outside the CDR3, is SAVISQKPSRDICQRGTSLTIQCQVDSQVTMMFWYRQQPGQSLTLIATANQGSEATYESGFVIDKFPISRPNLTFSTLTVSNMSPEDSSIYLCSVDITGLYGYTFGSGTRLTVV.

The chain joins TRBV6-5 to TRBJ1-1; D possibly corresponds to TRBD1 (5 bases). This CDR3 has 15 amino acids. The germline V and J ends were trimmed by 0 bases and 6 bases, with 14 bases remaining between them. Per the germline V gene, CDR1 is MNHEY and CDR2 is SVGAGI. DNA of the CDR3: TGTGCCAGCAGTTACTCGGGGGGGAGCGGCGCTGAAGCTTTCTTT. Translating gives CASSYSGGSGAEAFF.

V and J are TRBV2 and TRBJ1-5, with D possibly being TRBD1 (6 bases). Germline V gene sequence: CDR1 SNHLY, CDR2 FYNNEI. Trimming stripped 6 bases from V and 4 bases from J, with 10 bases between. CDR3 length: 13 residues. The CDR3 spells CASRRTENQPQHF. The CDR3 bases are TGTGCCAGCAGAAGGACAGAGAATCAGCCCCAGCATTTT.

CDR3 sequence (DNA): TGTGCCAGCAGCTCCCCGGTAATAAGCGGGAGGGCTTGGGAGCAGTACTTC. The encoded protein is CASSSPVISGRAWEQYF. The chain employs TRBV11-2 and TRBJ2-7; 10 bases are shared with TRBD2. Germline V lookup: CDR1 SGHAT, CDR2 FQNNGV. Trimming took 4 bases from V and 7 from J; bases not matched to a gene: 16. This CDR3 is built from 17 residues.